This T cell receptor beta chain emerged from a study of breast tumors, draining lymph nodes, adjacent tissues. Study-wide points: Compared with basal-like, luminal-like tumors shared significantly more repertoire with nontumor tissue. Most tumor T cells seemingly derive from lymph node, then expand in tumor. Tumor repertoires ranked between lymph nodes and nontumor tissue in diversity, with V and J gene preferences. Tumor T cell lymph node origin was a supported hypothesis, not proven.

On this clonotype: What it recognizes is unknown.

TCRdb re-called the multiplex PCR reads with MiXCR, one entry per CDR3 protein. The repertoire holds approximately 15,000 distinct CDR3 sequences, with under 70% as singletons. V was pared by 5 bases and J by 4 bases, with 14 bases between. The CDR3 extends over 14 amino acids. Germline CDR1 and CDR2: LGHNT and FRNRAP. The TCR was taken from a female donor with breast cancer. Some clones in this sample may be carry-over from other donors' samples. The chain carries TRBV12-5 and TRBJ1-1; unclear D gene. Sequencing was performed on tumor-adjacent breast tissue. The CDR3 reads CASGPAGRVTEAFF. DNA for the CDR3: TGTGCTAGTGGTCCCGCTGGAAGGGTCACTGAAGCTTTCTTT.